A selection of T cell receptor beta chains follows, all from one sample in a study of shared clonotypes between healthy human individuals. Produced via immunoSEQ multiplex PCR; TCRdb's table is partial and in-frame only. In the table there are about 1.1 million clones, 60% to 80% of which are singletons. Sequencing was performed on memory CD4+ T cells from PBMCs. The receptors stem from a young man in good health. Some clones in this sample may be carry-over from other donors' samples. The CDR3 runs from the conserved cysteine through the conserved F or W. The D gene is left open where the match is weak. Not all rows give a size; the values are once, few, many and, for expanded clones, a class.

TRBJ1-1 | TRBV5-1 | . | . | CASSLGGFSGNTEAFF | TGCGCCAGCAGCTTGGGGGGATTCAGCGGGAACACTGAAGCTTTCTTT
TRBJ2-3 | TRBV5-1 | . | TRBD2 | CASSRGRGTTSTDTQYF | TGCGCCAGCAGCAGGGGTCGCGGGACTACTAGCACAGATACGCAGTATTTT
TRBJ2-7 | TRBV21-1 | . | . | CASSSPGTASSYEQYF | TGTGCCAGCAGCAGCCCAGGGACTGCGAGCTCCTACGAGCAGTACTTC
TRBJ1-3 | TRBV27 | . | TRBD1 | CASSFLGTENVYTIYF | TGTGCCAGCAGTTTCCTTGGGACAGAAAATGTGTACACCATATATTTT
TRBJ2-3 | TRBV28 | . | . | CASSLLSGGGTDTQYF | TGTGCCAGCAGTTTATTAAGTGGAGGAGGCACAGATACGCAGTATTTT
TRBJ1-1 | TRBV5-1 | . | . | CASTALGRGIHTEAFF | TGCGCCAGCACCGCTTTGGGTAGGGGGATTCACACTGAAGCTTTCTTT
TRBJ2-7 | TRBV6-1 | few | . | CASSERLAQPYEQYF | TGTGCCAGCAGTGAACGGCTAGCGCAGCCCTACGAGCAGTACTTC
TRBJ1-1 | TRBV5-1 | . | . | CASSLFGRRVGTEAFF | TGCGCCAGCAGCTTGTTTGGACGAAGGGTTGGCACTGAAGCTTTCTTT
TRBJ2-3 | TRBV2 | . | . | CASSEVTGTDTQYF | TGTGCCAGCAGTGAAGTCACTGGCACAGATACGCAGTATTTT
TRBJ2-2 | TRBV5-6 | . | . | CASSQWAGELFF | TGTGCCAGCAGCCAATGGGCCGGGGAGCTGTTTTTT
TRBJ2-3 | TRBV15 | few | . | CATSPHGQSDTQYF | TGTGCCACCAGCCCTCATGGACAGTCAGATACGCAGTATTTT
TRBJ2-1 | TRBV7-2 | . | . | CASSLGLDVWFF | TGTGCCAGCAGCTTAGGCTTGGACGTGTGGTTCTTC
TRBJ2-3 | TRBV5-4 | once | . | CASSWGTAARNTQYF | TGTGCCAGCAGCTGGGGGACCGCGGCACGTAATACGCAGTATTTT
TRBJ2-4 | TRBV6-6 | . | TRBD1 | CASSWDSIINENIQYF | TGTGCCAGCAGTTGGGACAGCATAATTAATGAAAACATTCAGTACTTC
TRBJ1-4 | TRBV20-1 | . | . | CSASGGEKLFF | TGCAGTGCCTCGGGGGGGGAAAAACTGTTTTTT
TRBJ2-3 | TRBV2 | . | . | CASSDQFGDTQYF | TGTGCCAGCAGTGACCAGTTTGGGGATACGCAGTATTTT
TRBJ1-1 | TRBV4-3 | few | . | CASSQDRNTEAFF | TGCGCCAGCAGCCAGGATCGTAACACTGAAGCTTTCTTT
TRBJ2-2 | TRBV7-2 | . | TRBD1 | CASSLRTGGVELFF | TGTGCCAGCAGCTTAAGGACAGGGGGCGTGGAGCTGTTTTTT
TRBJ1-1 | TRBV29-1 | few | . | CSVIKQVLNTEAFF | TGCAGCGTTATCAAACAGGTCCTGAACACTGAAGCTTTCTTT
TRBJ2-1 | TRBV11-3 | once | . | CASSFDSNEQFF | TGTGCCAGCAGCTTTGACAGCAATGAGCAGTTCTTC
TRBJ1-2 | TRBV11-2 | . | TRBD1 | CASSKGQGVYGYTF | TGTGCCAGCAGCAAGGGACAGGGGGTCTATGGCTACACCTTC
TRBJ1-2 | TRBV28 | . | . | CASSLQGGGYTF | TGTGCCAGCAGTTTACAGGGCGGTGGCTACACCTTC
TRBJ1-1 | TRBV7-2 | . | . | CASSFNGRTEAFF | TGTGCCAGCAGCTTTAACGGCCGCACTGAAGCTTTCTTT
TRBJ2-5 | TRBV7-9 | . | . | CASSLVGGETQYF | TGTGCCAGCAGCTTGGTAGGGGGTGAGACCCAGTACTTC
TRBJ1-5 | TRBV6-6 | . | . | CASSNPLQKSNQPQHF | TGTGCCAGCAGCAACCCCCTACAGAAAAGCAATCAGCCCCAGCATTTT
TRBJ1-1 | TRBV4-1 | . | TRBD1 | CASSRGRVGTEEAFF | TGCGCCAGCAGCCGGGGACGGGTGGGGACAGAAGAAGCTTTCTTT
TRBJ2-7 | TRBV28 | . | TRBD1 | CASSLSGQGRYF | TGTGCCAGCAGTTTATCGGGACAGGGAAGGTACTTC
TRBJ1-4 | TRBV7-7 | . | . | CASLRDGGGKLFF | TGTGCCAGCTTGCGGGACGGCGGGGGAAAACTGTTTTTT
TRBJ2-1 | TRBV10-3 | . | . | CAISERDGSSYNEQFF | TGTGCCATCAGTGAGCGGGACGGCAGCTCCTACAATGAGCAGTTCTTC
TRBJ2-7 | TRBV27 | . | TRBD2 | CASSLLGRGTSGTEQYF | TGTGCCAGCAGTTTATTAGGAAGGGGGACTAGCGGGACCGAGCAGTACTTC
TRBJ1-2 | TRBV10-3 | . | . | CATSPSAWGYTF | TGTGCCACCTCCCCCAGTGCCTGGGGCTACACCTTC
TRBJ2-4 | TRBV21-1 | . | . | CASSLLKKLGRARLGLAKNIQYF | TGTGCCAGCAGCCTCCTAAAAAAATTGGGACGGGCCCGACTAGGTCTAGCCAAAAACATTCAGTACTTC
TRBJ2-1 | TRBV21-1 | . | . | CASSKAFWFF | TGTGCCAGCAGCAAAGCGTTCTGGTTCTTC
TRBJ2-7 | TRBV4-2 | . | TRBD1 | CASSPQGATYEQYF | TGTGCCAGCAGCCCTCAGGGGGCTACCTACGAGCAGTACTTC
TRBJ2-3 | TRBV7-2 | . | . | CASSLSPFTDTQYF | TGTGCCAGCAGCTTATCGCCCTTCACAGATACGCAGTATTTT
TRBJ1-2 | TRBV5-5 | few | TRBD1 | CASSLVDRGNYGYTF | TGTGCCAGCAGCTTGGTGGACAGGGGGAACTATGGCTACACCTTC
TRBJ2-6 | TRBV4-2 | . | TRBD1 | CASSQDPGQVLPGANVLTF | TGTGCCAGCAGCCAAGATCCGGGACAGGTGCTTCCAGGGGCCAACGTCCTGACTTTC
TRBJ2-3 | TRBV5-1 | . | . | CASSLAGQGFTDTQYF | TGCGCCAGCAGCTTGGCTGGGCAGGGCTTCACAGATACGCAGTATTTT
TRBJ1-1 | TRBV18 | . | . | CASAGSAGQTTEAFF | TGTGCCAGCGCAGGGAGCGCTGGACAGACCACTGAAGCTTTCTTT
TRBJ2-4 | TRBV5-5 | . | TRBD2 | CASSLRGLAGGPLENIQYF | TGTGCCAGCAGCTTGAGAGGGCTCGCGGGAGGGCCATTAGAAAACATTCAGTACTTC
TRBJ2-5 | TRBV7-6 | . | TRBD1 | CASTPTGSQETQYF | TGTGCCAGCACCCCGACAGGGTCACAAGAGACCCAGTACTTC
TRBJ2-1 | TRBV5-4 | once | . | CASSPRSSSYNEQFF | TGTGCCAGCAGCCCTAGGTCTAGTTCCTACAATGAGCAGTTCTTC
TRBJ2-2 | TRBV28 | once | . | CASSFTSGHTGELFF | TGTGCCAGCAGTTTTACCAGCGGACACACCGGGGAGCTGTTTTTT
TRBJ2-5 | TRBV11-2 | . | . | CASSLGVGSPTQYF | TGTGCCAGCAGCTTAGGTGTGGGATCCCCGACCCAGTACTTC
TRBJ1-1 | TRBV6-5 | . | TRBD1 | CASSPGQGGGTEAFF | TGTGCCAGCAGCCCCGGACAGGGAGGGGGGACTGAAGCTTTCTTT
TRBJ1-3 | TRBV11-2 | . | . | CASRNLDLAGNTIYF | TGTGCCAGCAGGAATCTGGACCTAGCAGGGAACACCATATATTTT
TRBJ1-1 | TRBV7-8 | . | . | CASSLLEGYTEAFF | TGTGCCAGCAGCTTACTAGAGGGTTACACTGAAGCTTTCTTT
TRBJ2-1 | TRBV9 | . | TRBD2 | CASSHGGSYNEQFF | TGTGCCAGCAGCCACGGGGGGTCCTACAATGAGCAGTTCTTC
TRBJ1-4 | TRBV9 | . | . | CASSTGQQNEKLFF | TGTGCCAGCAGCACAGGACAGCAGAATGAAAAACTGTTTTTT